These T cell receptor beta chains were read from a single sample in a study of blood T cell repertoires in COVID-19. The data were produced by immunoSEQ multiplex PCR, yet TCRdb's version contains in-frame clones alone and is incomplete. The table has fewer than 300,000 clones, around 82% seen once; the top ten hold around a sixth. Sequencing was done on a sample of peripheral blood. These receptors were obtained from a person aged 70 to 79 with COVID-19, enrolled during active disease. The conserved cysteine and the conserved F or W are not part of the CDR3 here. Each record gives: J gene, clone size, V gene, CDR3 protein. Some rows mark clone size as missing; the rest say once, few, many or name a class of expanded clone.

>TRBJ2-7|few|TRBV6-5
ASRNRGRSGREQY
>TRBJ1-4|NA|TRBV28
ASSFGGAPTNEKLF
>TRBJ2-2|NA|TRBV7-2
ASSTGGDRVTGELF
>TRBJ1-3|few|TRBV10-3
AISPGTGIIGNTIY
>TRBJ1-4|NA|TRBV6-5
ASRGQGWAEKLF
>TRBJ1-4|few|TRBV29-1
SVAVANEKLF
>TRBJ2-1|NA|TRBV23-1
ASSQVPPRQGIYNEQF
>TRBJ2-7|NA|TRBV10-3
AISILEGSEQY
>TRBJ1-4|few|TRBV19
ASSNENEKLF
>TRBJ2-5|NA|TRBV28
ASSQRQGWQETQY
>TRBJ1-2|NA|TRBV7-3
ASSFGGAKRDGYT
>TRBJ1-5|NA|TRBV27
ASRQTHQGNNQPQH
>TRBJ2-7|NA|TRBV6-5
ASSYDLTRTEQY
>TRBJ2-3|once|TRBV4-1
ASSQELAADTQY
>TRBJ1-4|NA|TRBV6-5
ASSRSQGNEKLF
>TRBJ1-5|NA|TRBV6-6
ASSDSGTGAQQPQH
>TRBJ2-7|NA|TRBV30
AWSRNDGLEQY
>TRBJ1-1|many|TRBV6-4
ASSARGGAEAF
>TRBJ2-1|once|TRBV2
ASSSESYNEQF
>TRBJ2-1|NA|TRBV9
ASSVGRGRDLEQF
>TRBJ2-5|NA|TRBV28
ASSGWAGEETQY
>TRBJ1-5|once|TRBV3-1/TRBV3-2
ASSRTSNQPQH
>TRBJ2-2|NA|TRBV7-3
ASSLRAPGLQVNTGELF
>TRBJ1-5|NA|TRBV29-1
SVSQGQGGNQPQH
>TRBJ2-3|NA|TRBV28
ASSLPGVTTDTQY
>TRBJ1-2|NA|TRBV5-4
ASSGEDRGARGYT
>TRBJ1-2|NA|TRBV5-4
ASSPGLRSGYT
>TRBJ1-5|few|TRBV27
ASSLYPPLPFNQPQH
>TRBJ2-7|NA|TRBV27
ASSQRTGTNEQY
>TRBJ1-1|NA|TRBV28
ASSFPRQKLNTEAF
>TRBJ1-1|NA|TRBV2
ASHGQGARRGTEAF
>TRBJ1-5|few|TRBV3-1/TRBV3-2
ASSQSTGDQPQH
>TRBJ1-1|NA|TRBV18
ASSPRDTEAF
>TRBJ2-3|NA|TRBV5-4
ASRRYSTDTQY
>TRBJ2-5|few|TRBV18
ASSRTTGGAETQY
>TRBJ2-1|NA|TRBV9
ASSALTSGRVNEQF
>TRBJ2-5|NA|TRBV2
ASTGTSGYQETQY
>TRBJ1-1|NA|TRBV6-5
ASSFRGNTEAF
>TRBJ2-3|NA|TRBV29-1
SAGQGGDTQY
>TRBJ2-7|NA|TRBV7-2
ASSPDRGPSYEQY
>TRBJ2-7|NA|TRBV4-3
ASSPGTGLYEQY
>TRBJ1-3|NA|TRBV5-8
ASSSDLSSGNTIY
>TRBJ1-2|NA|TRBV4-1
ASSRRQGMQDYGYT
>TRBJ1-4|NA|TRBV12-1
ASSRLDRNEKLF
>TRBJ2-7|NA|TRBV28
ASISGTVIYEQY
>TRBJ2-1|NA|TRBV7-2
ASSFRLAGAYNEQF
>TRBJ2-1|NA|TRBV27
ASSPNPGTMNNEQF
>TRBJ1-4|NA|TRBV19
ASRKEGVANEKLF
>TRBJ1-5|NA|TRBV27
ASSWAGVNQPQH
>TRBJ1-1|NA|TRBV18
ASSRVLVREQMNTEAF
>TRBJ1-5|NA|TRBV6-6
ASSYVGQGQPQH
>TRBJ1-1|NA|TRBV27
ASSPAGVAEAF
>TRBJ2-3|NA|TRBV5-1
ASSPLTSTDTQY
>TRBJ2-7|NA|TRBV5-1
ASSLAPTGYEQY